This T cell receptor (beta chain) was sequenced in a study of blood T cell repertoires in COVID-19. This clone has a count of ten or more. This CDR3 has 13 amino acids. With V trimmed by 11 bases and J by 3 bases, 7 bases remained unmatched. CDR1 and CDR2 (germline): LNHDA, SQIVND (reference sequence). In the original workflow: Amplification of reference gene primers was used by the study to estimate nucleated cell counts. This table comes from immunoSEQ multiplex PCR, and its TCRdb copy is limited to in-frame clones, with some not included. That table supplies the V and J calls and clone size; D and trimming were determined from the DNA. The sample yields 250,000 to 350,000 clones, 80% to 90% seen once. Participant ages covered about 18 to 95 years across some 25 US areas. All recovered Cohort 3 donors got two negative PCRs, got clearance, or saw symptom resolution.

This TCR was recovered from a woman under 40 who had recovered from COVID-19. The material sequenced was PBMCs or T cells enriched from blood (not recorded which). J is TRBJ1-5 and V is TRBV19, with TRBD1 identical over 7 bases. The CDR3 is CAARDSFNQPQHF. The CDR3 nucleotides read TGTGCCGCTCGGGACAGTTTCAATCAGCCCCAGCATTTT. Drawing the rest from reference TRBV19 and TRBJ1-5, the complete variable domain is DGGITQSPKYLFRKEGQNVTLSCEQNLNHDAMYWYRQDPGQGLRLIYYSQIVNDFQKGDIAEGYSVSREKKESFPLTVTSAQKNPTAFYLCAARDSFNQPQHFGDGTRLSIL.